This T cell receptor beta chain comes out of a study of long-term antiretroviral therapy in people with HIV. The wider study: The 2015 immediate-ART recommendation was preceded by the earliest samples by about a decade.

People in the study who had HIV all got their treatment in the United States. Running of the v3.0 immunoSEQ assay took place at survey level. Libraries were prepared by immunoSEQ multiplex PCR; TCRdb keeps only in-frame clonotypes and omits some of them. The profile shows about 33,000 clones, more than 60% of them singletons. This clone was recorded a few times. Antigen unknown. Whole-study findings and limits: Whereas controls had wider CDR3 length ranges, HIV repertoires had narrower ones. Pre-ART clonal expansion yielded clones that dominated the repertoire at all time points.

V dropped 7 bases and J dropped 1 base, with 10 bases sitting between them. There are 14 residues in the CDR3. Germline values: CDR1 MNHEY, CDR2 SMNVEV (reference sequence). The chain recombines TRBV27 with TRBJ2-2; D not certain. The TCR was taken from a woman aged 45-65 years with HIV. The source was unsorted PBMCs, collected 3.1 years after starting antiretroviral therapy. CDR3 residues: CASTYSLNTGELFF. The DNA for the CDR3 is TGTGCCAGCACCTACTCTCTGAACACCGGGGAGCTGTTTTTT.